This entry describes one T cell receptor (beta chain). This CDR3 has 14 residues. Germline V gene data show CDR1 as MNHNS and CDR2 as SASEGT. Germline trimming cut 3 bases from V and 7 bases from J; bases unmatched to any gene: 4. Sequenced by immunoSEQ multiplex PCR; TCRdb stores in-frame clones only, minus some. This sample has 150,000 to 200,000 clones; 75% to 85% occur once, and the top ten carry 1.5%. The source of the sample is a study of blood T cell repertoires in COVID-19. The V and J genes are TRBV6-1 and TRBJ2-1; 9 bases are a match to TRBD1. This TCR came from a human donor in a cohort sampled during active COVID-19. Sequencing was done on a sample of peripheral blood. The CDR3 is CASSEGTGFNEQFF. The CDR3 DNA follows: TGTGCCAGCAGTGAGGGGACAGGGTTTAATGAGCAGTTCTTC.